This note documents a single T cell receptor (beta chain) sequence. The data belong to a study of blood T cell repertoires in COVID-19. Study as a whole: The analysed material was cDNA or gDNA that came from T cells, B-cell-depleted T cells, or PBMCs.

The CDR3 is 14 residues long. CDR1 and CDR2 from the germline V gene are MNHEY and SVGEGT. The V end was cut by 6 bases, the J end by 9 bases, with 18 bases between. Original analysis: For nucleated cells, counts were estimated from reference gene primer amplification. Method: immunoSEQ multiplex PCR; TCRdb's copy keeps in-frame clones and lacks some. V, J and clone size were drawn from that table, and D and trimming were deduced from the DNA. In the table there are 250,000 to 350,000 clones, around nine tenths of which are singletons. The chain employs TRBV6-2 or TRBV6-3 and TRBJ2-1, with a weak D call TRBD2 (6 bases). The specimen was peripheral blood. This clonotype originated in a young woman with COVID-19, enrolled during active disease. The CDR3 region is CASRPQTRTTEQFF. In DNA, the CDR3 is TGTGCCAGCAGACCTCAGACTAGGACGACTGAGCAGTTCTTC.